This T cell receptor beta chain was obtained from a study of OX40 agonist ivuxolimab in advanced cancers. About the study: Ivuxolimab, an agonistic anti-OX40 (CD134) antibody, was given to patients. Three patients, one with hepatocellular carcinoma and two with cutaneous melanoma, achieved partial responses.

This clone was seen just once. This table comes from immunoSEQ multiplex PCR, and its TCRdb copy is limited to in-frame clones, with some not included. The table lists under 90,000 clones, over 75% of them singletons. The sequence was collected from an adult with an advanced solid tumor such as melanoma, head and neck, liver or kidney cancer. The input for sequencing was CD4+ or CD8+ T cells sorted from blood, taken in a trial of the OX40 agonist ivuxolimab.

CDR3 DNA: TGTGCCAGCACCCCGCGAAGAGGGGCCGCCTCCAATGAGCAGTTCTTC. Its protein product is CASTPRRGAASNEQFF. This chain connects TRBV7-9 to TRBJ2-1; D assignment may be TRBD1 or TRBD2 (5 bases each). The germline V gene encodes CDR1 SEHNR and CDR2 FQNEAQ (reference sequence). Trimming stripped 7 bases from V and 6 bases from J, with 22 bases between. The CDR3 runs 16 residues.